Sequencing of this T cell receptor (beta chain) was carried out in a study of blood T cells in healthy people across ages. A second PCR of roughly 7 to 11 cycles used a sample-barcoded 5' primer and a J-beta primer mix. TCRdb re-called the 5' RACE reads through MiXCR, storing one row per CDR3 protein. The repertoire holds around 800,000 distinct CDR3 sequences, with roughly 26% as singletons. Aged about 6 to 90, donors were systemically healthy Caucasians from Russia. These data also formed part of another study, on T cells of mothers and their children. That paper states: Each child contributed approximately 3.3 million TCR beta CDR3 reads, while each mother contributed over 8 million.

Sequences were obtained from blood. This receptor was identified in a boy aged 5-17 years in good health.

CDR3 sequence: CAISGSGATGELFF. The CDR3, as DNA: TGTGCCATCAGTGGATCAGGGGCCACCGGGGAGCTGTTTTTT. The V gene is TRBV10-3, the J gene TRBJ2-2; D may be TRBD1 (6 bases). The V end was cut by 4 bases, the J end by 4 bases, with 10 bases between. The CDR3 is made up of 14 amino acids. CDR1 and CDR2 (germline): ENHRY, SYGVKD.